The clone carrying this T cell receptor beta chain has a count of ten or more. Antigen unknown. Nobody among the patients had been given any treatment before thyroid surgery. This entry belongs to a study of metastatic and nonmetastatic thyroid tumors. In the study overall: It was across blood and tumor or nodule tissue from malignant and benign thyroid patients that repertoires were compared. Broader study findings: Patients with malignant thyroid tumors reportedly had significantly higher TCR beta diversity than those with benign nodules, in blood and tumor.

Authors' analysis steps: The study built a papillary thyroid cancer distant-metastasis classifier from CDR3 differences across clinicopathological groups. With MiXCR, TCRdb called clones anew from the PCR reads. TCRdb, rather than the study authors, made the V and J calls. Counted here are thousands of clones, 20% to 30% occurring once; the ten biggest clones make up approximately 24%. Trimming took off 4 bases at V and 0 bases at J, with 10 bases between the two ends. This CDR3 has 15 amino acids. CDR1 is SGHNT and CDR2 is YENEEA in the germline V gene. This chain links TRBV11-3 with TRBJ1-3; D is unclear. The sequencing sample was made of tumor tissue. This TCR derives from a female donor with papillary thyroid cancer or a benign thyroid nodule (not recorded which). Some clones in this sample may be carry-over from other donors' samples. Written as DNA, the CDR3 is TGTGCCAGCAGCTCCCCGTGGAGCTCTGGAAACACCATATATTTT. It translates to CASSSPWSSGNTIYF.